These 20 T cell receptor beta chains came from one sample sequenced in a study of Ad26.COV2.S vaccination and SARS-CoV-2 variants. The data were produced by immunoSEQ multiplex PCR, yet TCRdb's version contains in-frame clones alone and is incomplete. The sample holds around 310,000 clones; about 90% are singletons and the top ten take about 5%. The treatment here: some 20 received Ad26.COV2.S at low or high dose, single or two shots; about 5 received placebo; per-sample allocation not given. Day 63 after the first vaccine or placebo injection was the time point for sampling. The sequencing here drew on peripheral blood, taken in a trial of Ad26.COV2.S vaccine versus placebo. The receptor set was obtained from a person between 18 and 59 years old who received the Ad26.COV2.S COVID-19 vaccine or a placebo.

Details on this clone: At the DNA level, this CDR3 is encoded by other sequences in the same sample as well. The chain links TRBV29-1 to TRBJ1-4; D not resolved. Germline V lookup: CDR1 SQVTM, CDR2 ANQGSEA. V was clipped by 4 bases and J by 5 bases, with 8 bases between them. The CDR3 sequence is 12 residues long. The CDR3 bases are TGCAGCGTTGGCAGCCTAAATGAAAAACTGTTTTTT. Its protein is CSVGSLNEKLFF.

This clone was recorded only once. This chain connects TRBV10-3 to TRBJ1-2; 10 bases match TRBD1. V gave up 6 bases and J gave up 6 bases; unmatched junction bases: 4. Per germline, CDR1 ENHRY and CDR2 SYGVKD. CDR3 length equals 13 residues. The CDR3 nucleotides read TGTGCCATCAGCCCGGACAGGGGGGATGGCTACACCTTC. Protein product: CAISPDRGDGYTF.

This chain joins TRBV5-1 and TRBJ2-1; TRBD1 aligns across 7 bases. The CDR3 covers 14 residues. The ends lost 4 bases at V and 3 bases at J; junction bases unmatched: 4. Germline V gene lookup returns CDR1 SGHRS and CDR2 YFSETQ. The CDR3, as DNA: TGCGCCAGCAGCGAGGGGGCCGACTACAATGAGCAGTTCTTC. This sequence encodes CASSEGADYNEQFF.

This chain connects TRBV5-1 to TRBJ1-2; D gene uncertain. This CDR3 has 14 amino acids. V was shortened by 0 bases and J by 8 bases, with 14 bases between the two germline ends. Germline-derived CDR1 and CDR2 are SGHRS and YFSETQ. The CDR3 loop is CASSLERGSQGYTF. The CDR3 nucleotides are TGCGCCAGCAGCTTGGAGCGAGGATCGCAAGGCTACACCTTC. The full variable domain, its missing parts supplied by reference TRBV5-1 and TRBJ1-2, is KAGVTQTPRYLIKTRGQQVTLSCSPISGHRSVSWYQQTPGQGLQFLFEYFSETQRNKGNFPGRFSGRQFSNSRSEMNVSTLELGDSALYLCASSLERGSQGYTFGSGTRLTVV.

The DNA for the CDR3 is TGTGCCAGCAGCTTACTCGACAGTCCCTACGAGCAGTACGTC. Translation gives CASSLLDSPYEQYV. The chain is built from TRBV7-2 and TRBJ2-7, with D perhaps TRBD1 (5 bases). The CDR3 has 14 residues. CDR1 is SGHTA, CDR2 FQGNSA, per germline. With 2 bases removed from V and 2 bases from J, the gap between germline ends came to 10 bases.

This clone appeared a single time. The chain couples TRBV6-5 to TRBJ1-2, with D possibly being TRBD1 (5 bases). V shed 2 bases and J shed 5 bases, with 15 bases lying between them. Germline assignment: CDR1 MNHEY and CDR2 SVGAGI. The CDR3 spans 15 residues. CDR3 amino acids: CASSYGADKTYGYTF. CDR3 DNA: TGTGCCAGCAGTTACGGGGCAGATAAGACGTATGGCTACACCTTC.

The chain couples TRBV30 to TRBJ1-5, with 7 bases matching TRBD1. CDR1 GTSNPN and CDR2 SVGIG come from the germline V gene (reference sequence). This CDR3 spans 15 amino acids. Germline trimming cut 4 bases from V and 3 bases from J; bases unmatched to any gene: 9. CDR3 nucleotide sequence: TGTGCCTGGACCCCACAGGGGACGGTCAATCAGCCCCAGCATTTT. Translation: CAWTPQGTVNQPQHF. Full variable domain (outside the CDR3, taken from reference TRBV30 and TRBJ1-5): SQTIHQWPATLVQPVGSPLSLECTVEGTSNPNLYWYRQAAGRGLQLLFYSVGIGQISSEVPQNLSASRPQDRQFILSSKKLLLSDSGFYLCAWTPQGTVNQPQHFGDGTRLSIL.

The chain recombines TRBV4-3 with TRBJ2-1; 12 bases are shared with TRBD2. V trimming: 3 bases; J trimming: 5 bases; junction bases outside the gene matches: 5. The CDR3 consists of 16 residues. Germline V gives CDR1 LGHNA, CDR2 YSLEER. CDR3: CASSHELAGGNNEQFF. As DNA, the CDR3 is TGCGCCAGCAGCCACGAACTAGCGGGAGGAAACAATGAGCAGTTCTTC.

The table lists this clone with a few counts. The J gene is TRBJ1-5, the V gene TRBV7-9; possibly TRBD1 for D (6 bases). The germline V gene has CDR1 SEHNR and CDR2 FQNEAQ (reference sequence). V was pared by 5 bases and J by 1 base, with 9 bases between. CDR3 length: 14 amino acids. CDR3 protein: CASSHGQSNQPQHF. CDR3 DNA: TGTGCCAGCAGCCACGGACAGAGCAATCAGCCCCAGCATTTT.

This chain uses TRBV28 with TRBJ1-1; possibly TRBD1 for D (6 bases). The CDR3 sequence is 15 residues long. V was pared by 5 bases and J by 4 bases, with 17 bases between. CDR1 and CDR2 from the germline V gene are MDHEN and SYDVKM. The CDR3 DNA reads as TGTGCCAGCAGTACCCCGGACCGAGGGGGCACTGAAGCTTTCTTT. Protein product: CASSTPDRGGTEAFF. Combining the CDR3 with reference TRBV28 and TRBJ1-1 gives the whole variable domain DVKVTQSSRYLVKRTGEKVFLECVQDMDHENMFWYRQDPGLGLRLIYFSYDVKMKEKGDIPEGYSVSREKKERFSLILESASTNQTSMYLCASSTPDRGGTEAFFGQGTRLTVV.

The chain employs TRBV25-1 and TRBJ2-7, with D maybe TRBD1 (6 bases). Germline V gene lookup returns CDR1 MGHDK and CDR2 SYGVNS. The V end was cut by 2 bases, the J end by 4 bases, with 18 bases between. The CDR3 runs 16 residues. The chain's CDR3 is CASSERNRGTPYEQYF. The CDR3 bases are TGTGCCAGCAGTGAAAGGAATAGGGGGACCCCGTACGAGCAGTACTTC.

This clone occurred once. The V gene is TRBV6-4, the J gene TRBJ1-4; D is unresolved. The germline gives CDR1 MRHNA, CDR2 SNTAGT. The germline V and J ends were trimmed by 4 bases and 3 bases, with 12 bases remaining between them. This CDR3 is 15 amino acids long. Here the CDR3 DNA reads TGTGCCAGCAGTGTCCGCCAAGGAGCTAATGAAAAACTGTTTTTT. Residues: CASSVRQGANEKLFF.

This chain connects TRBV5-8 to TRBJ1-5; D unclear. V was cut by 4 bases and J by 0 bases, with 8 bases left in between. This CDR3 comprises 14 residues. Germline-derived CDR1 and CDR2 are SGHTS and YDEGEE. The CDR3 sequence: CASSAENSNQPQHF. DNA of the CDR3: TGTGCCAGCAGCGCCGAGAATAGCAATCAGCCCCAGCATTTT. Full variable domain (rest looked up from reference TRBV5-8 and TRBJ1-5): EAGVTQSPTHLIKTRGQQATLRCSPISGHTSVYWYQQALGLGLQFLLWYDEGEERNRGNFPPRFSGRQFPNYSSELNVNALELEDSALYLCASSAENSNQPQHFGDGTRLSIL.

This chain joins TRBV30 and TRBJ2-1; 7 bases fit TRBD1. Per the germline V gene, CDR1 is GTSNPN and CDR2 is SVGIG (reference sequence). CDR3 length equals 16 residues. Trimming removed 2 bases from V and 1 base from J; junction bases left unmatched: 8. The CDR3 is CAWSYLTGVSYNEQFF. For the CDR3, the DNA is TGTGCCTGGAGTTACCTAACAGGGGTGTCCTACAATGAGCAGTTCTTC.

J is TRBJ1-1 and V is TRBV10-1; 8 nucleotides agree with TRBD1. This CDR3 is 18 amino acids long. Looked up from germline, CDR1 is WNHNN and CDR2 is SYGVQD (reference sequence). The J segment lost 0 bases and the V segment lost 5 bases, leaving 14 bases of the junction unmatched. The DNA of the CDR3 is TGCGCCAGCAGTCCTTACAGGGGGTGGGAAGGCCTGAACACTGAAGCTTTCTTT. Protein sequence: CASSPYRGWEGLNTEAFF.

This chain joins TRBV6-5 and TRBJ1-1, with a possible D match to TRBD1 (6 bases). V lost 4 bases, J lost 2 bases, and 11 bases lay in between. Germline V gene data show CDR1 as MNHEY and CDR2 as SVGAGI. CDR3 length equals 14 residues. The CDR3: CASSSDRRNTEAFF. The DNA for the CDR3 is TGTGCCAGCAGTTCGGACAGAAGAAACACTGAAGCTTTCTTT.

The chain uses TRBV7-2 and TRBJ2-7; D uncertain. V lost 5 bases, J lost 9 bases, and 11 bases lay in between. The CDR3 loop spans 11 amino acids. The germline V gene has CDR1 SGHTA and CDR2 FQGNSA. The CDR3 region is CASSISAGQYF. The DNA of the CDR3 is TGTGCCAGCAGCATCTCTGCTGGGCAGTACTTC.

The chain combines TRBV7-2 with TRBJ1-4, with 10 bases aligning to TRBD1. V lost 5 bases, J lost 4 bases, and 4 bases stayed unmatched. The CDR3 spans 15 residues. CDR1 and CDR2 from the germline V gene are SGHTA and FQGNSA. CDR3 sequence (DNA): TGTGCCAGCAGCCCCGGGACAGGGGTTAATGAAAAACTGTTTTTT. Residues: CASSPGTGVNEKLFF.

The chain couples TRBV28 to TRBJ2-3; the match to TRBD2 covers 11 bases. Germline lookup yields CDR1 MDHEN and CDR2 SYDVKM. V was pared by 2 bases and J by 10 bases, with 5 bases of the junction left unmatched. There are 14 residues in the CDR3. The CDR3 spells CASSLTTSGGSQYF. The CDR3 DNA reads TGTGCCAGCAGTTTAACCACTAGCGGGGGATCGCAGTATTTT. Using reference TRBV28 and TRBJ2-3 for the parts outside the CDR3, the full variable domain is DVKVTQSSRYLVKRTGEKVFLECVQDMDHENMFWYRQDPGLGLRLIYFSYDVKMKEKGDIPEGYSVSREKKERFSLILESASTNQTSMYLCASSLTTSGGSQYFGPGTRLTVL.

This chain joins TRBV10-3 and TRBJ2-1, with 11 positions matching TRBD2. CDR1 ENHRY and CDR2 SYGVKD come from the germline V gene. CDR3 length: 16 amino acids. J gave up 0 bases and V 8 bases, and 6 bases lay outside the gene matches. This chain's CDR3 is CAIGIAGGSSYNEQFF. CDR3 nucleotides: TGTGCCATCGGTATAGCGGGGGGGAGCTCCTACAATGAGCAGTTCTTC.